This is a list of T cell receptor beta chains from one sample in a study of radiotherapy plus CTLA-4 blockade in lung cancer. The assay was immunoSEQ multiplex PCR, and TCRdb's table has in-frame clones only and misses some. The sample contains tens of thousands of clones, around 80% of which appear only once. The sample was peripheral blood, taken from a patient treated with radiotherapy plus ipilimumab. The receptor set was obtained from a human donor with non-small cell lung cancer who had a complete response to radiotherapy plus ipilimumab. The CDR3 runs from the conserved cysteine through the conserved F or W. The D gene is left open where the match is weak. Clone size is shown for a subset of rows, as once, few, many or a class of expanded clone.

v_call: TRBV18; j_call: TRBJ2-3; clone_size: once; d_call: -; cdr3_nt: TGTGCCAGCTCATCGAACAGGGAGGATACGCAGTATTTT; cdr3_aa: CASSSNREDTQYF
v_call: TRBV10-2; j_call: TRBJ1-6; clone_size: -; d_call: -; cdr3_nt: -; cdr3_aa: CASSILGQGNSPLHF
v_call: TRBV15; j_call: TRBJ2-5; clone_size: -; d_call: TRBD1; cdr3_nt: TGTGCCACCAGCAGGGACAGGGGAGGAGAGACCCAGTACTTC; cdr3_aa: CATSRDRGGETQYF
v_call: TRBV7-8; j_call: TRBJ1-2; clone_size: -; d_call: TRBD1; cdr3_nt: TGTGCCAGCAGCGGGCGACAGGGGATCTATGGCTACACCTTC; cdr3_aa: CASSGRQGIYGYTF
v_call: TRBV18; j_call: TRBJ2-5; clone_size: -; d_call: -; cdr3_nt: TGTGCCAGCTCACCAAGCGGGTTGAGAGGAGAGACCCAGTACTTC; cdr3_aa: CASSPSGLRGETQYF
v_call: TRBV6-5; j_call: TRBJ2-7; clone_size: -; d_call: TRBD1; cdr3_nt: TGTGCCAGCAGAGCCACTCGACAGGGTGCCTACGAGCAGTACTTC; cdr3_aa: CASRATRQGAYEQYF
v_call: TRBV5-4; j_call: TRBJ2-3; clone_size: -; d_call: -; cdr3_nt: TGTGCCAGCAGCTTGGATAGCGGATACACAGATACGCAGTATTTT; cdr3_aa: CASSLDSGYTDTQYF
v_call: TRBV5-1; j_call: TRBJ2-1; clone_size: -; d_call: TRBD1; cdr3_nt: TGCGCCAGCAGCTTAGGACAGGGGGCAGGTCTTAATGAGCAGTTCTTC; cdr3_aa: CASSLGQGAGLNEQFF
v_call: TRBV5-6; j_call: TRBJ2-3; clone_size: few; d_call: TRBD2; cdr3_nt: TGTGCCAGCAGCTTGGTTGCTAGCGGGGGGTACACAGATACGCAGTATTTT; cdr3_aa: CASSLVASGGYTDTQYF
v_call: TRBV5-1; j_call: TRBJ2-2; clone_size: -; d_call: TRBD2; cdr3_nt: TGCGCCAGCAGCGCCGAACTAGCGGGAGGTTACACCGGGGAGCTGTTTTTT; cdr3_aa: CASSAELAGGYTGELFF
v_call: TRBV2; j_call: TRBJ2-1; clone_size: -; d_call: -; cdr3_nt: TGTGCCAGCAAGCTAGGCTCTAGCTCCTACAATGAGCAGTTCTTC; cdr3_aa: CASKLGSSSYNEQFF